Below are 27 T cell receptor beta chains sequenced from a single sample in a study of beta chain features in type 1 diabetes. Study results and caveats: Among patients with Type 1 diabetes, TCRB CDR3s were moderately but significantly shorter in every one of the four CD4+ subsets.

No antigen has been assigned to these receptors. What was sequenced were expressed TCRB transcripts, since all of the isolated RNA had been reverse transcribed. Some clones are missing from TCRdb's copy, which holds only in-frame ones; the method was immunoSEQ multiplex PCR. This table holds a few hundred thousand clones, around 20% found once. Sequencing was carried out using naive CD4+ T cells from blood. The receptors originated from a woman aged 35 to 49 with type 1 diabetes.

This chain connects TRBV4-2 to TRBJ2-3; 10 bases fit TRBD2. The CDR3 extends over 16 amino acids. Germline V gives CDR1 LGHNA, CDR2 YNFKEQ. Trimming cost V 2 bases and J 3 bases; bases outside gene matches: 5. The CDR3 region is CASSQLAGVLTDTQYF. Written as DNA, the CDR3 is TGTGCCAGCAGCCAACTAGCGGGAGTGTTGACAGATACGCAGTATTTT.

The V gene is TRBV19, the J gene TRBJ1-6; 9 bases match TRBD1. Looked up from germline, CDR1 is LNHDA and CDR2 is SQIVND (reference sequence). The CDR3 spans 16 residues. The V gene end was trimmed by 6 bases and the J gene end by 2 bases; junction bases not matched to a gene: 5. Here the CDR3 DNA reads TGTGCCAGTAGAGTTGGACAGGGGACCTATAATTCACCCCTCCACTTT. This gives the protein CASRVGQGTYNSPLHF.

This clone was seen more than once but under ten times. V gene TRBV5-4 combines with J gene TRBJ2-7; 9 bases are a match to TRBD2. CDR3 length equals 16 residues. Germline V gives CDR1 SGHNT, CDR2 YYREEE (reference sequence). After removal of 4 bases from V and 7 bases from J, the junction contained 15 bases not matched to a gene. For the CDR3, the DNA is TGTGCCAGCAGCCCCTTCGGTCTAGCGGGGCGCAGTGAGCAGTACTTC. It is translated as CASSPFGLAGRSEQYF.

J is TRBJ1-5 and V is TRBV29-1, with 9 bases lining up with TRBD1. Losses at the gene ends were 4 bases for V and 4 bases for J; bases not matched to a gene: 5. Germline-derived CDR1 and CDR2 are SQVTM and ANQGSEA. This CDR3 comprises 14 residues. The CDR3 sequence is CSVVTGTGNQPQHF. For the CDR3, the DNA is TGCAGCGTTGTAACCGGGACAGGGAATCAGCCCCAGCATTTT.

This chain uses TRBV7-9 with TRBJ2-7; tentatively, D is TRBD2 (5 bases). CDR3 length equals 14 residues. V lost 3 bases and J lost 0, with 9 bases in between. Germline values: CDR1 SEHNR, CDR2 FQNEAQ (reference sequence). In DNA, the CDR3 is TGTGCCAGCAGCTTCAGCGGTTTCTCCTACGAGCAGTACTTC. Its protein product is CASSFSGFSYEQYF.

The table lists this clone with a count of one. The V and J genes are TRBV6-4 and TRBJ1-1; weak D call: TRBD1 (5 bases). Germline-derived CDR1 and CDR2 are MRHNA and SNTAGT. V was shortened by 3 bases and J by 3 bases, with 8 bases between the two germline ends. The CDR3 consists of 13 residues. The DNA for the CDR3 is TGTGCCAGCAGTGAAGACAGTTACACTGAAGCTTTCTTT. Translation gives CASSEDSYTEAFF.

Only a few counts were recorded for this clone. The chain joins TRBV5-4 to TRBJ1-1; D is unresolved. V dropped 2 bases and J dropped 4 bases, with 9 bases sitting between them. The CDR3 runs to 13 residues. Per the germline V gene, CDR1 is SGHNT and CDR2 is YYREEE (reference sequence). CDR3 coding DNA: TGTGCCAGCAGCTTTACCTCGGGCACTGAAGCTTTCTTT. This codes for CASSFTSGTEAFF.

This chain joins TRBV7-2 and TRBJ2-2; 7 bases are a match to TRBD1. CDR3 length: 15 residues. The V and J ends lost 1 base and 7 bases, in that order; junction bases with no gene match: 6. The germline gives CDR1 SGHTA, CDR2 FQGNSA. The CDR3 spells CASSLGKGAVGELFF. In DNA form, the CDR3 reads TGTGCCAGCAGCTTAGGGAAGGGGGCAGTCGGGGAGCTGTTTTTT.

The chain employs TRBV30 and TRBJ2-6, with D unclear. Per germline, CDR1 GTSNPN and CDR2 SVGIG (reference sequence). The ends were cut back, 4 bases at V and 0 bases at J, with 4 bases in the middle. The CDR3 sequence is 13 residues long. DNA for the CDR3: TGTGCCTGGACCCTCTCTGGGGCCAACGTCCTGACTTTC. Protein sequence: CAWTLSGANVLTF.

The chain is built from TRBV7-8 and TRBJ1-1; weak D call: TRBD1 (6 bases). CDR1 is SGHVS, CDR2 FQNEAQ, per germline. V gave up 1 base and J gave up 6 bases, with 12 bases separating them. The CDR3 totals 14 residues. The DNA for the CDR3 is TGTGCCAGCAGCTTAGGCCAGGGGTTCCCTGAAGCTTTCTTT. Encoded protein: CASSLGQGFPEAFF.

J is TRBJ2-7 and V is TRBV15; D not resolved. Germline V gene lookup returns CDR1 LNHNV and CDR2 YYDKDF (reference sequence). V gave up 0 bases and J gave up 4 bases, with 7 bases separating them. The length of the CDR3 is 13 residues. CDR3 sequence: CATSRDISYEQYF. As DNA, the CDR3 is TGTGCCACCAGCAGAGATATCAGTTACGAGCAGTACTTC.

This clone came up a few times. This rearrangement joins TRBV4-2 to TRBJ2-3; TRBD2 matches 8 bases. Per the germline V gene, CDR1 is LGHNA and CDR2 is YNFKEQ. With 0 bases clipped from V and 6 bases from J, the junction kept 8 bases outside the gene matches. CDR3 length equals 16 residues. In DNA form, the CDR3 reads TGTGCCAGCAGCCAAGAAGGATCCGGGGGGGCCGATACGCAGTATTTT. It translates to CASSQEGSGGADTQYF.

The chain employs TRBV5-1 and TRBJ2-5; TRBD2 might be the D (6 bases). The V gene lost 2 bases and the J gene lost 2 bases, with 13 bases spanning the gap. CDR1 SGHRS and CDR2 YFSETQ come from the germline V gene. The CDR3 covers 15 residues. This CDR3 is CASSFLGTSQETQYF. CDR3 in DNA: TGCGCCAGCAGCTTTCTCGGGACTTCTCAAGAGACCCAGTACTTC. Together with reference TRBV5-1 and TRBJ2-5, the CDR3 gives the full variable domain: KAGVTQTPRYLIKTRGQQVTLSCSPISGHRSVSWYQQTPGQGLQFLFEYFSETQRNKGNFPGRFSGRQFSNSRSEMNVSTLELGDSALYLCASSFLGTSQETQYFGPGTRLLVL.

The rearrangement joins TRBV7-7 to TRBJ1-1; no firm D call. The germline V and J ends were trimmed by 3 bases and 0 bases, with 5 bases remaining between them. This CDR3 is built from 13 residues. The germline V gene has CDR1 SSHAT and CDR2 FNYEAQ (reference sequence). DNA for the CDR3: TGTGCCAGCAGCTTGTCAGTGAACACTGAAGCTTTCTTT. It yields the protein CASSLSVNTEAFF. Supplemented by reference TRBV7-7 and TRBJ1-1, the full variable domain reads GAGVSQSPRYKVTKRGQDVTLRCDPISSHATLYWYQQALGQGPEFLTYFNYEAQPDKSGLPSDRFSAERPEGSISTLTIQRTEQRDSAMYRCASSLSVNTEAFFGQGTRLTVV.

This clone was detected only a few times. The rearrangement uses TRBV7-3 and TRBJ2-3, with TRBD2 matching over 7 bases. Germline V gives CDR1 SGHTA, CDR2 FQGTGA. There are 15 residues in the CDR3. V was clipped by 5 bases and J by 0 bases; unmatched bases: 5. CDR3 loop: CASSPSGVSTDTQYF. In DNA, the CDR3 is TGTGCCAGCAGCCCAAGCGGGGTCAGCACAGATACGCAGTATTTT. Complete variable domain (other parts from reference TRBV7-3 and TRBJ2-3): GAGVSQTPSNKVTEKGKYVELRCDPISGHTALYWYRQSLGQGPEFLIYFQGTGAADDSGLPNDRFFAVRPEGSVSTLKIQRTERGDSAVYLCASSPSGVSTDTQYFGPGTRLTVL.

The chain combines TRBV25-1 with TRBJ1-2; possible D gene TRBD1, 5 bases. The germline V gene encodes CDR1 MGHDK and CDR2 SYGVNS. V was cut by 6 bases and J by 4 bases, with 12 bases left in between. The CDR3 sequence is 13 residues long. CDR3 DNA: TGTGCCAGCAGATCCGGGACTGTCTATGGCTACACCTTC. Protein product: CASRSGTVYGYTF.

The J gene is TRBJ1-1, the V gene TRBV11-2; 7 bases are shared with TRBD1. V shed 4 bases, J shed 4 bases, and the junction held 6 bases outside the gene matches. This CDR3 spans 14 amino acids. Germline CDR1 and CDR2: SGHAT and FQNNGV. The CDR3 spells CASSSNRGGTEAFF. DNA for the CDR3: TGTGCCAGCAGCTCGAACAGGGGCGGCACTGAAGCTTTCTTT. The variable domain in full, completed from reference TRBV11-2 and TRBJ1-1, reads EAGVAQSPRYKIIEKRQSVAFWCNPISGHATLYWYQQILGQGPKLLIQFQNNGVVDDSQLPKDRFSAERLKGVDSTLKIQPAKLEDSAVYLCASSSNRGGTEAFFGQGTRLTVV.

This clone has just a few counts. The chain links TRBV28 to TRBJ2-3; TRBD2 matches at 9 bases. J was trimmed by 4 bases and V by 1 base; bases with no gene match: 6. Germline CDR1 and CDR2: MDHEN and SYDVKM. The CDR3 contains 16 residues. The CDR3 DNA reads as TGTGCCAGCAGTTTATCCGGGCTAGCGGGACCAGATACGCAGTATTTT. Protein product: CASSLSGLAGPDTQYF.

In its sample, this clone was seen a few times. The chain links TRBV9 to TRBJ2-3, with 8 nucleotides matching TRBD1. The J segment lost 0 bases and the V segment lost 4 bases, leaving 7 bases of the junction unmatched. Germline V gene lookup returns CDR1 SGDLS and CDR2 YYNGEE. The CDR3 extends over 16 amino acids. CDR3 residues: CASSTGQGFSTDTQYF. CDR3 sequence (DNA): TGTGCCAGCAGCACCGGACAGGGATTTAGCACAGATACGCAGTATTTT.

The CDR3 is CASSLRQGRLGYTF. The DNA for the CDR3 is TGTGCCAGCAGCCTGCGACAGGGGAGGCTTGGCTACACCTTC. The V call is TRBV7-2, the J call TRBJ1-2; 8 nucleotides align to TRBD1. The CDR3 runs to 14 residues. Germline CDR1 is SGHTA and CDR2 is FQGNSA. The ends lost 5 bases at V and 7 bases at J; junction bases unmatched: 9.

Only a few counts were recorded for this clone. V usage is TRBV18 and J usage is TRBJ1-1, with D possibly being TRBD1 (5 bases). Germline CDR1 and CDR2: KGHSH and LQKENI. This CDR3 spans 15 amino acids. V was cut by 0 bases and J by 4 bases, with 12 bases left in between. CDR3 loop: CASSPPGGARTEAFF. The DNA of the CDR3 is TGTGCCAGCTCACCACCGGGTGGGGCCCGCACTGAAGCTTTCTTT.

The rearrangement uses TRBV6-5 and TRBJ2-5; 8 nucleotides match TRBD2. Germline CDR1 and CDR2: MNHEY and SVGAGI. CDR3 length: 15 residues. Trimming removed 6 bases from V and 4 bases from J; junction bases left unmatched: 10. For the CDR3, the DNA is TGTGCCAGCAGCTATAGCGGGACAACGCGAGAGACCCAGTACTTC. This encodes CASSYSGTTRETQYF.

Notes on this clone: Other nucleotide sequences in the sample specify the same CDR3. The chain employs TRBV5-1 and TRBJ1-1; D possibly corresponds to TRBD1 (6 bases). V lost 3 bases and J lost 1, with 10 bases in between. This CDR3 is built from 14 residues. Germline-derived CDR1 and CDR2 are SGHRS and YFSETQ. The CDR3 region is CASSSQGGNTEAFF. The CDR3 coding sequence is TGCGCCAGCAGCTCACAGGGTGGGAACACTGAAGCTTTCTTT.

This clone occurred a few times. At the DNA level, this CDR3 is encoded by other sequences in the same sample as well. The rearrangement uses TRBV7-2 and TRBJ2-2; D gene ambiguous. The CDR3 sequence is 12 residues long. V was shortened by 4 bases and J by 3 bases, with 3 bases between the two germline ends. From germline, CDR1 is SGHTA and CDR2 FQGNSA. As DNA, the CDR3 is TGTGCCAGCAGCTCCTACACCGGGGAGCTGTTTTTT. Translated: CASSSYTGELFF.

This clone was counted only a few times. This rearrangement joins TRBV7-2 to TRBJ1-3; perhaps TRBD1 as D (5 bases). This CDR3 comprises 14 residues. V shed 5 bases and J shed 1 base, with 9 bases lying between them. Germline V gene data show CDR1 as SGHTA and CDR2 as FQGNSA. CDR3 protein: CASSRGLSGNTIYF. The CDR3 coding sequence is TGTGCCAGCAGCAGGGGACTGTCTGGAAACACCATATATTTT.

The chain carries TRBV5-1 and TRBJ1-2, with TRBD1 as a possible D gene (5 bases). Trimming took 0 bases from V and 3 from J, leaving 15 bases between them. Germline CDR1 SGHRS, CDR2 YFSETQ. CDR3 length: 16 residues. DNA of the CDR3: TGCGCCAGCAGCTTGGCCGGGGGGGTATACGACTATGGCTACACCTTC. It translates to CASSLAGGVYDYGYTF. Combining the CDR3 with reference TRBV5-1 and TRBJ1-2 gives the whole variable domain KAGVTQTPRYLIKTRGQQVTLSCSPISGHRSVSWYQQTPGQGLQFLFEYFSETQRNKGNFPGRFSGRQFSNSRSEMNVSTLELGDSALYLCASSLAGGVYDYGYTFGSGTRLTVV.

This clone was seen a single time. This rearrangement joins TRBV7-3 to TRBJ2-1; possible D gene TRBD2, 5 bases. This CDR3 spans 14 amino acids. Germline V CDR1 and CDR2: SGHTA, FQGTGA. Trimming stripped 3 bases from V and 2 bases from J, with 8 bases between. For the CDR3, the DNA is TGTGCCAGCAGCTTGGCGGGTCCCTACAATGAGCAGTTCTTC. It translates to CASSLAGPYNEQFF. The complete variable domain, with remaining parts taken from reference TRBV7-3 and TRBJ2-1, reads GAGVSQTPSNKVTEKGKYVELRCDPISGHTALYWYRQSLGQGPEFLIYFQGTGAADDSGLPNDRFFAVRPEGSVSTLKIQRTERGDSAVYLCASSLAGPYNEQFFGPGTRLTVL.